Following are 18 T cell receptor beta chains from one sample sequenced in a study of shared clonotypes between healthy human individuals. Here immunoSEQ multiplex PCR was the method, and the copy in TCRdb shows in-frame clones only, minus some. Of approximately 980,000 clones listed, approximately 76% are singletons. The source material was memory CD4+ T cells sorted from blood. As for subset: CD45RA-negative fraction. The receptors originated from a young man in good health.

The chain employs TRBV7-9 and TRBJ2-7; D is unresolved. The CDR3 has 14 residues. In germline, CDR1 is SEHNR, CDR2 FQNEAQ (reference sequence). The V end lost 1 base, the J end lost 4 bases, and 11 bases lay between the germline ends. As DNA, the CDR3 is TGTGCCAGCAGCTTAGAGGTTCCACCTTACGAGCAGTACTTC. As protein: CASSLEVPPYEQYF.

The chain has TRBV2 and TRBJ2-7, with 8 bases matching TRBD2. Looked up from germline, CDR1 is SNHLY and CDR2 is FYNNEI. With 3 bases clipped from V and 7 bases from J, the junction kept 5 bases outside the gene matches. There are 13 residues in the CDR3. CDR3 amino acids: CASSDGTRGEQYF. The DNA of the CDR3 is TGTGCCAGCAGTGACGGGACTAGGGGAGAGCAGTACTTC. Full variable domain (outside the CDR3, taken from reference TRBV2 and TRBJ2-7): EPEVTQTPSHQVTQMGQEVILRCVPISNHLYFYWYRQILGQKVEFLVSFYNNEISEKSEIFDDQFSVERPDGSNFTLKIRSTKLEDSAMYFCASSDGTRGEQYFGPGTRLTVT.

The CDR3 spells CASSNNRARYF. The CDR3 nucleotides read TGTGCCAGCAGTAACAACAGGGCACGCTACTTC. This rearrangement joins TRBV28 to TRBJ2-7; tentative D call: TRBD1 (6 bases). V lost 5 bases to trimming and J lost 13 bases, with 15 bases between them. Germline V gives CDR1 MDHEN, CDR2 SYDVKM. The CDR3 sequence is 11 residues long.

The chain couples TRBV6-6 to TRBJ1-5; D gene ambiguous. CDR1 is MNHNY, CDR2 SVGAGI, per germline (reference sequence). This CDR3 spans 12 amino acids. V shed 7 bases and J shed 4 bases, with 8 bases lying between them. CDR3 nucleotides: TGTGCCAGCAAGAGACCGAATCAGCCCCAGCATTTT. This gives the protein CASKRPNQPQHF.

This CDR3 is CSSRDRENEAFF. CDR3 bases: TGCAGCAGCCGGGACAGGGAAAATGAAGCTTTCTTT. This chain links TRBV29-1 with TRBJ1-1, with 9 bases aligning to TRBD1. V lost 8 bases, J lost 7 bases, and 8 bases stayed unmatched. Germline V CDR1 and CDR2: SQVTM, ANQGSEA. This CDR3 is 12 amino acids long.

The J gene is TRBJ1-6, the V gene TRBV6-5; unclear D gene. In germline, CDR1 is MNHEY, CDR2 SVGAGI. This CDR3 has 16 residues. V was cut by 4 bases and J by 9 bases, with 19 bases left in between. The CDR3 bases are TGTGCCAGCAGTTGGTCGCGCGGCATGTCAGGTTCACCCCTCCACTTT. It translates to CASSWSRGMSGSPLHF.

This clone turned up a few times. V and J are TRBV7-6 and TRBJ2-5; TRBD2 matches at 9 bases. CDR3 length: 16 amino acids. The trim removed 7 bases at V and 4 bases at J, leaving 13 bases unmatched. Germline V gene sequence: CDR1 SGHVS, CDR2 FNYEAQ. As DNA, the CDR3 is TGTGCCAGCACGCTCCGGGCTAGCGGGGAAGGAGAGACCCAGTACTTC. This sequence encodes CASTLRASGEGETQYF. Supplemented by reference TRBV7-6 and TRBJ2-5, the full variable domain reads GAGVSQSPRYKVTKRGQDVALRCDPISGHVSLYWYRQALGQGPEFLTYFNYEAQQDKSGLPNDRFSAERPEGSISTLTIQRTEQRDSAMYRCASTLRASGEGETQYFGPGTRLLVL.

The V and J genes are TRBV5-8 and TRBJ2-7; no reliable D call. Trimming pared 1 base from V and 7 bases from J, leaving 6 bases between. The CDR3 spans 11 residues. Germline CDR1 is SGHTS and CDR2 is YDEGEE. CDR3 sequence reads: CASSLLFEQYF. The CDR3 DNA reads as TGTGCCAGCAGCTTGCTCTTTGAGCAGTACTTC. The full variable domain, completed using reference TRBV5-8 and TRBJ2-7, is EAGVTQSPTHLIKTRGQQATLRCSPISGHTSVYWYQQALGLGLQFLLWYDEGEERNRGNFPPRFSGRQFPNYSSELNVNALELEDSALYLCASSLLFEQYFGPGTRLTVT.

The chain combines TRBV10-1 with TRBJ2-1; no clear D. The V and J ends lost 6 bases and 7 bases respectively, with 19 bases between them. Germline CDR1 is WNHNN and CDR2 is SYGVQD (reference sequence). The CDR3 is 15 amino acids. CDR3 residues: CASSAVLLGSNEQFF. The CDR3 nucleotides read TGCGCCAGCAGCGCCGTTTTGCTCGGGTCTAATGAGCAGTTCTTC.

This chain links TRBV2 with TRBJ1-1; TRBD1 might be the D (5 bases). Between the trimmed V and J ends, which lost 6 bases and 4 bases, there was a span of 18 bases. In germline, CDR1 is SNHLY, CDR2 FYNNEI. The CDR3 totals 15 residues. CDR3 protein: CASSPGTGKTTEAFF. In nucleotides, the CDR3 is TGTGCCAGCAGCCCCGGGACTGGGAAGACCACTGAAGCTTTCTTT.

This clone has a single count. The chain joins TRBV28 to TRBJ1-5, with no clear D. The length of the CDR3 is 12 residues. V lost 5 bases, J lost 11 bases, and 13 bases lay in between. CDR1 and CDR2 from the germline V gene are MDHEN and SYDVKM. The CDR3 bases are TGTGCCAGCAGTGAACCATTAGGTACCCAGCATTTT. It specifies CASSEPLGTQHF. Variable domain in full (rest from reference TRBV28 and TRBJ1-5): DVKVTQSSRYLVKRTGEKVFLECVQDMDHENMFWYRQDPGLGLRLIYFSYDVKMKEKGDIPEGYSVSREKKERFSLILESASTNQTSMYLCASSEPLGTQHFGDGTRLSIL.

Comments on this clone: Other DNA sequences in this sample translate to the same CDR3. The chain links TRBV7-2 to TRBJ2-3; 7 bases fit TRBD2. Unmatched junction bases numbered 5, after V lost 5 bases and J lost 0 bases. Germline V gives CDR1 SGHTA, CDR2 FQGNSA. CDR3 size: 15 residues. The CDR3 DNA reads as TGTGCCAGCAGCACGAGCGGGGCGAGCACAGATACGCAGTATTTT. Its protein product is CASSTSGASTDTQYF. The variable domain in full, with the rest retrieved from reference TRBV7-2 and TRBJ2-3, is GAGVSQSPSNKVTEKGKDVELRCDPISGHTALYWYRQSLGQGLEFLIYFQGNSAPDKSGLPSDRFSAERTGGSVSTLTIQRTQQEDSAVYLCASSTSGASTDTQYFGPGTRLTVL.

This rearrangement joins TRBV29-1 to TRBJ1-2; weak D call: TRBD1 (6 bases). Trimming pared 0 bases from V and 4 bases from J, leaving 18 bases between. CDR3 length: 16 amino acids. Germline V CDR1 and CDR2: SQVTM, ANQGSEA. CDR3 nucleotides: TGCAGCGTTGAAGATCCGGGGGTGGGGGCGGCCTATGGCTACACCTTC. Translation gives CSVEDPGVGAAYGYTF. Variable domain in full (rest from reference TRBV29-1 and TRBJ1-2): SAVISQKPSRDICQRGTSLTIQCQVDSQVTMMFWYRQQPGQSLTLIATANQGSEATYESGFVIDKFPISRPNLTFSTLTVSNMSPEDSSIYLCSVEDPGVGAAYGYTFGSGTRLTVV.

The V gene is TRBV13, the J gene TRBJ2-2; D ambiguous. CDR1 and CDR2 (germline): PRHDT, FYEKMQ (reference sequence). With 3 bases removed from V and 4 bases from J, the gap between germline ends came to 9 bases. This CDR3 comprises 14 residues. The CDR3 DNA follows: TGTGCCAGCAGCTTTGGCAGGCGCACCGGGGAGCTGTTTTTT. This sequence encodes CASSFGRRTGELFF.

The chain employs TRBV11-2 and TRBJ2-5, with D possibly TRBD2 on 6 matching bases. The CDR3 loop spans 14 amino acids. CDR1 and CDR2 (germline): SGHAT, FQNNGV. Trimming pared 5 bases from V and 2 bases from J, leaving 12 bases between. CDR3 nucleotides: TGTGCCAGCAGCCCCGAGGGGAGGCAAGAGACCCAGTACTTC. Residues: CASSPEGRQETQYF.

The count of this clone is one. Here the CDR3 DNA reads TGTGCCAGCAGCTTGGTTGCGGGGGCCTACAATGAGCAGTTCTTC. This translates into CASSLVAGAYNEQFF. The chain carries TRBV5-4 and TRBJ2-1, with TRBD2 matching 7 bases. CDR1 and CDR2 from the germline V gene are SGHNT and YYREEE (reference sequence). The CDR3 has 15 amino acids. J gave up 2 bases and V 0 bases, and 2 bases lay outside the gene matches.

This clone turned up a few times. This rearrangement joins TRBV2 to TRBJ2-5; D possibly corresponds to TRBD2 (5 bases). Per the germline V gene, CDR1 is SNHLY and CDR2 is FYNNEI. The CDR3 runs to 16 residues. Trimming stripped 0 bases from V and 2 bases from J, with 13 bases between. This chain's CDR3 is CASSEAQVRGQETQYF. CDR3 in DNA: TGTGCCAGCAGTGAAGCGCAGGTTAGAGGGCAAGAGACCCAGTACTTC.

The V call is TRBV5-1, the J call TRBJ1-5; no definite D call. This CDR3 comprises 15 residues. CDR1 is SGHRS, CDR2 YFSETQ, per germline. Trimming took off 4 bases at V and 2 bases at J, with 13 bases between the two ends. The CDR3 reads CASSVLGDGNQPQHF. In DNA, the CDR3 is TGCGCCAGCAGCGTATTGGGTGATGGCAATCAGCCCCAGCATTTT.